The 7 T cell receptor beta chains below were found in one sample sequenced in a study of T cells in Graves' hyperthyroidism and ophthalmopathy. The source material, RNA transcripts, was used to amplify TCR beta CDR3 regions. The TCR CDR3 first-round RT-PCR relied on the HTBI primer set. TCRdb re-called the multiplex PCR reads with MiXCR, one entry per CDR3 protein. The sample has about 770,000 distinct CDR3 sequences, around 20% seen once. Sequenced input: blood. All receptors derive from a woman between 45 and 60 years old with Graves' hyperthyroidism that later progressed to Graves' ophthalmopathy.

This CDR3 reads CASSPYLGLSDTQYF. The CDR3 DNA follows: TGTGCCAGCAGCCCGTACCTAGGATTGTCAGATACGCAGTATTTT. The chain carries TRBV11-2 and TRBJ2-3, with no clear D. The CDR3 has 15 amino acids. Germline V CDR1 and CDR2: SGHAT, FQNNGV. The V end was cut by 5 bases, the J end by 4 bases, with 16 bases between.

This clonotype was counted many times. The rearrangement uses TRBV18 and TRBJ2-1; unclear D gene. Deletions cut 4 bases from V and 0 bases from J, with 13 bases between. The CDR3 consists of 16 residues. Germline lookup yields CDR1 KGHSH and CDR2 LQKENI. CDR3 protein: CASSLDRVSSYNEQFF. DNA for the CDR3: TGTGCCAGCTCACTCGACCGGGTGAGCTCCTACAATGAGCAGTTCTTC.

The table lists this clonotype with many counts. The J gene is TRBJ1-5, the V gene TRBV2, with no clear D. This CDR3 comprises 14 residues. Germline assignment: CDR1 SNHLY and CDR2 FYNNEI. Deletions cut 4 bases from V and 0 bases from J, with 7 bases between. The CDR3 sequence: CASSAQNSNQPQHF. Written as DNA, the CDR3 is TGTGCCAGCAGTGCTCAAAATAGCAATCAGCCCCAGCATTTT.

The table lists this clonotype with a few counts. The chain couples TRBV19 to TRBJ2-1; 14 nucleotides agree with TRBD2. Unmatched junction bases numbered 2, after V lost 3 bases and J lost 7 bases. Germline CDR1 is LNHDA and CDR2 is SQIVND (reference sequence). The CDR3 consists of 15 residues. The CDR3 region is CASSIWTSGGNEQFF. The CDR3 bases are TGTGCCAGTAGTATTTGGACTAGCGGGGGGAATGAGCAGTTCTTC.

The chain joins TRBV19 to TRBJ2-5; TRBD2 agrees at 7 bases. The CDR3 extends over 16 amino acids. The ends lost 3 bases at V and 5 bases at J; junction bases unmatched: 12. The germline V gene encodes CDR1 LNHDA and CDR2 SQIVND (reference sequence). In DNA form, the CDR3 reads TGTGCCAGTAGTATGGGAGGGAACCGACTCCGGGAGACCCAGTACTTC. Translation: CASSMGGNRLRETQYF.

In its sample, this clonotype was seen many times. In DNA, the CDR3 is TGTGCCAGCAGTTCCTTGGGGGGGCCCGACACCGGGGAGCTGTTTTTT. Translation: CASSSLGGPDTGELFF. The chain couples TRBV27 to TRBJ2-2; D possibly corresponds to TRBD2 (7 bases). Trimming cost V 4 bases and J 3 bases, with 15 bases left between them. The V gene's germline CDR1 is MNHEY and CDR2 SMNVEV (reference sequence). This CDR3 has 16 amino acids.

There are a few counts of this clonotype. The chain combines TRBV2 with TRBJ1-4, with no clear D. The CDR3 runs to 18 residues. Germline V lookup: CDR1 SNHLY, CDR2 FYNNEI. The ends were cut back, 5 bases at V and 0 bases at J, with 19 bases in the middle. The chain's CDR3 is CASSRRALTPTTNEKLFF. As DNA, the CDR3 is TGTGCCAGCAGTCGGAGAGCTTTAACACCTACAACTAATGAAAAACTGTTTTTT. Full variable domain (rest looked up from reference TRBV2 and TRBJ1-4): EPEVTQTPSHQVTQMGQEVILRCVPISNHLYFYWYRQILGQKVEFLVSFYNNEISEKSEIFDDQFSVERPDGSNFTLKIRSTKLEDSAMYFCASSRRALTPTTNEKLFFGSGTQLSVL.